This T cell receptor beta chain was observed in a study of CD8+ T cells in alopecia areata. General study results and limits: Scalp clonality, along with expanded CD8+ clones among the top 100, was significantly decreased by tofacitinib. Persistence in scalp and blood during tofacitinib was observed for many expanded lesional clones.

About this clone itself: No antigen is known for it.

RNA was isolated and reverse transcribed to cDNA, the sequencing template. Assay used: immunoSEQ multiplex PCR; TCRdb lists only in-frame clones, some missing. The sample shows about 220,000 clones, under 75% of them seen only once. Noted treatment: oral pan-JAK inhibitor, 5-10 mg twice daily. Individuals with alopecia areata gave both lesional scalp punch biopsies and peripheral blood for collection. Investigators sorted PBMCs to obtain both CD4+ and CD8+ T cells. The CDR3 length is 14 residues. V dropped 0 bases and J dropped 4 bases, with 6 bases sitting between them. Germline lookup yields CDR1 SGHAT and CDR2 FQNNGV.

The source of this sequence is a human donor with alopecia areata. Sequenced here: CD4+ T cells sorted from blood, sampled at week 4, from a patient treated with tofacitinib. The genes are TRBV11-2 and TRBJ2-2; D gene ambiguous. The CDR3 is CASSLERFTGELFF. Written as DNA, the CDR3 is TGTGCCAGCAGCTTAGAGCGCTTCACCGGGGAGCTGTTTTTT.